This T cell receptor (beta chain) was recorded in a study of T cells in Graves' hyperthyroidism and ophthalmopathy. Regarding the study as a whole: Expanded thyroid clonotypes (above 0.001) were mostly also found in blood.

Participants, patients aged 18 to 65, had newly diagnosed hyperthyroidism with a duration under 2 months. Diagnoses were made from clinical symptoms, serum measures (thyroxine and TRAb), thyroid ultrasound and orbital computed tomography. Preceding any ophthalmopathy symptoms, the blood sample dates from first hyperthyroidism diagnosis. A note on this clonotype: Its antigen is still unknown.

Amplified TCR beta CDR3 regions derived from RNA transcripts. An initial round of RT-PCR targeting the TCR CDR3 relied on the HTBI primer set. TCRdb reprocessed the multiplex PCR reads via MiXCR and lists one record per CDR3 protein. The sample has about 270,000 distinct CDR3 sequences; 12% to 15% are singletons. The germline gives CDR1 SGHRS, CDR2 YFSETQ. Deletions cut 4 bases from V and 0 bases from J, with 8 bases between. The CDR3 sequence is 15 residues long. The source of this sequence is a woman aged 45-65 years with Graves' hyperthyroidism that later progressed to Graves' ophthalmopathy. The rearrangement links TRBV5-1 to TRBJ2-6, with unresolved D. The sample taken for sequencing was blood. The CDR3 coding sequence is TGCGCCAGCAGCCTCCACCACTCTGGGGCCAACGTCCTGACTTTC. This gives the protein CASSLHHSGANVLTF.